This record looks at one TCR beta chain sequence and its context. Its antigen is as yet unknown. These data are taken from a study of cytomegalovirus exposure and HLA in healthy donors. Findings of the study overall: Researchers catalogued around 150 TCR beta chains as cytomegalovirus-associated. The authors considered a cluster of highly shared sequence variants likely to be a sequencing artifact. When analyzed later, a missense DCLRE1C variant was found to be linked to TCR beta V- and J-gene trimming. The presence/absence work took it that sequencing depth was about the same across donors.

The study ran its PCR with 60 Vbeta and 13 Jbeta primers. The method was immunoSEQ multiplex PCR; TCRdb's version includes in-frame clones alone and lacks a portion of them. This sample has approximately 220,000 clones, with 70% to 85% found just once. The length of the CDR3 is 17 residues. The V gene lost 2 bases and the J gene lost 1 base, with 16 bases spanning the gap. Germline V gene sequence: CDR1 SNHLY, CDR2 FYNNEI. The chain uses TRBV2 and TRBJ2-3; tentatively, D is TRBD1 (5 bases). Material for sequencing was PBMCs. The receptor was derived from a girl aged 2-9 years in good health and CMV-seronegative. For the CDR3, the DNA is TGTGCCAGCAGTGAATTCAAGGGGCAGGGCGGCACAGATACGCAGTATTTT. Amino acids: CASSEFKGQGGTDTQYF.